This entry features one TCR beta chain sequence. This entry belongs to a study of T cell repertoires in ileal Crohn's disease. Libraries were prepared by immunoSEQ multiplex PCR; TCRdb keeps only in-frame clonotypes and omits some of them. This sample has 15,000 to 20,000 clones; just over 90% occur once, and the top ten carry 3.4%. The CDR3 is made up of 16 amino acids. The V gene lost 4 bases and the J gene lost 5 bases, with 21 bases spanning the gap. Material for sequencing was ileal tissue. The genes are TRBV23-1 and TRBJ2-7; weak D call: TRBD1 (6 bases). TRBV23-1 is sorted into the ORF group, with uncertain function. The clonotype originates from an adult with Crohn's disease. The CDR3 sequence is CASSPGADSTSDEQYF. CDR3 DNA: TGCGCCAGCAGTCCAGGGGCAGACTCAACCTCAGACGAGCAGTACTTC.